This T cell receptor beta chain was profiled in a study of T cells in Graves' hyperthyroidism and ophthalmopathy. Per germline, CDR1 KGHSH and CDR2 LQKENI. The length of the CDR3 is 13 residues. The ends were cut back, 6 bases at V and 10 bases at J, with 18 bases in the middle. This clonotype was counted at least ten times. RNA transcripts provided the source from which TCR beta CDR3 regions were amplified. The TCR CDR3 first-round RT-PCR relied on the HTBI primer set. TCRdb ran MiXCR on the multiplex PCR reads and lists one entry per CDR3 protein. The sample lists under 650,000 distinct CDR3 sequences, about a sixth seen once, with around 3.9% in the top ten. Calling Graves' hyperthyroidism stable meant ophthalmopathy did not progress within 18 months.

The chain recombines TRBV18 with TRBJ1-2; tentative D call: TRBD1 (5 bases). The source material was blood. The receptor was derived from a woman in her thirties with Graves' hyperthyroidism. The CDR3 protein is CASSPGTDWSYTF. DNA for the CDR3: TGTGCCAGCTCGCCCGGGACGGATTGGTCCTACACCTTC.